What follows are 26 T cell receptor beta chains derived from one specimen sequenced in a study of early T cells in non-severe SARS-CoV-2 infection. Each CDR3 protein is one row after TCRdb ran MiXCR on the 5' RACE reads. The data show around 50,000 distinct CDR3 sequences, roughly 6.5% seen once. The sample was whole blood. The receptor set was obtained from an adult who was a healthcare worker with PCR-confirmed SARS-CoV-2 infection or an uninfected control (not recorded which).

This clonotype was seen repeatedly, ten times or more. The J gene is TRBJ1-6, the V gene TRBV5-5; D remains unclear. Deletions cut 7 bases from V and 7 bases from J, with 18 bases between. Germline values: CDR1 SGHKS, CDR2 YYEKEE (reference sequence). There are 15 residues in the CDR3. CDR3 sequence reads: CASARDPLGNSPLHF. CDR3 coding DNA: TGTGCCAGCGCGCGAGATCCCCTCGGGAATTCACCCCTCCACTTT.

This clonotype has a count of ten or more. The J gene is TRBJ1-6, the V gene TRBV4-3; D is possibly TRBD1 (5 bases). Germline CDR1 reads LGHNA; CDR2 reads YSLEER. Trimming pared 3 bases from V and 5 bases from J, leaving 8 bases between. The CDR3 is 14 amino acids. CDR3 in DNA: TGCGCCAGCAGCCAGACAGCTGATAATTCACCCCTCCACTTT. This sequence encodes CASSQTADNSPLHF.

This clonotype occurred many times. The CDR3 region has the DNA TGTGCCAGCAGCTTGCGGCAGTCAGTTAACTATGGCTACACCTTC. Its translation: CASSLRQSVNYGYTF. The chain employs TRBV5-6 and TRBJ1-2; D gene uncertain. The CDR3 spans 15 residues. Trimming took off 1 base at V and 1 base at J, with 11 bases between the two ends. CDR1 is SGHDT, CDR2 YYEEEE, per germline.

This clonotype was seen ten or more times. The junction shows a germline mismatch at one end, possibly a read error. The CDR3, as DNA: TGTGCTAGCAGCCCCTTCTGGGGGGCTTACAATGAGCAGTTCTTC. This sequence encodes CASSPFWGAYNEQFF. This sequence joins TRBV7-7 and TRBJ2-1; perhaps D is TRBD1 or TRBD2 (6 bases each). In germline, CDR1 is SSHAT, CDR2 FNYEAQ (reference sequence). CDR3 length: 15 residues.

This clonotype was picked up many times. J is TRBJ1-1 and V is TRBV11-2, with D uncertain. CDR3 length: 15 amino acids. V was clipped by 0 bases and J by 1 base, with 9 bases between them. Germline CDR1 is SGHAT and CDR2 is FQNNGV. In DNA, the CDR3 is TGTGCCAGCAGCTTAGAAGCGGCACCGAACACTGAAGCTTTCTTT. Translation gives CASSLEAAPNTEAFF.

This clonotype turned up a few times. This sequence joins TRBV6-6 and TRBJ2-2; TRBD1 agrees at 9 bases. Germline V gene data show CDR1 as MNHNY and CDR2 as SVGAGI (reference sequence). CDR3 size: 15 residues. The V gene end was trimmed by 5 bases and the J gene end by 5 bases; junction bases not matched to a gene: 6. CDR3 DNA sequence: TGTGCCAGCAGTCCCGGGACAGGGAAAACCGGGGAGCTGTTTTTT. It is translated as CASSPGTGKTGELFF.

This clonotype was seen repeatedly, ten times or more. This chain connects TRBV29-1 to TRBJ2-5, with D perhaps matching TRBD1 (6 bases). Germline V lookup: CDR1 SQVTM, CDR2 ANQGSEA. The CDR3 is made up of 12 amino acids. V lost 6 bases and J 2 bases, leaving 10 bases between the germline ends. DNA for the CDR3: TGCAGCGTGGGGGCAGGACAAGAGACCCAGTACTTC. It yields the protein CSVGAGQETQYF.

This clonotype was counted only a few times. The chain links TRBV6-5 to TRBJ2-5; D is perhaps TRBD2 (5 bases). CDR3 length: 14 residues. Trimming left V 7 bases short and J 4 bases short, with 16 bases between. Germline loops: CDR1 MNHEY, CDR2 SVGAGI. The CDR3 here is CASTAHPRGETQYF. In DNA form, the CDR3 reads TGTGCCAGCACCGCCCATCCTCGGGGAGAGACCCAGTACTTC.

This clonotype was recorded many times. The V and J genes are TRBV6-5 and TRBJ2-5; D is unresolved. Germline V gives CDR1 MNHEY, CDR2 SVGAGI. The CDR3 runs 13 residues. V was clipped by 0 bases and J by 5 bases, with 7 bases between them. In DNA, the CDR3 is TGTGCCAGCAGTTACTCGACGTTCGAGACCCAGTACTTC. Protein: CASSYSTFETQYF.

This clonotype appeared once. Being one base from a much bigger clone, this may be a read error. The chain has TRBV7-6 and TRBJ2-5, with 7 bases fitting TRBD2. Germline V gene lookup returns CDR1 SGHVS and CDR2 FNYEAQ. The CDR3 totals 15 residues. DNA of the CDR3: TGTGCCAGCAGCCCAGGACTAGAGTACCAAGAGATCCAGTACTTC. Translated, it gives CASSPGLEYQEIQYF.

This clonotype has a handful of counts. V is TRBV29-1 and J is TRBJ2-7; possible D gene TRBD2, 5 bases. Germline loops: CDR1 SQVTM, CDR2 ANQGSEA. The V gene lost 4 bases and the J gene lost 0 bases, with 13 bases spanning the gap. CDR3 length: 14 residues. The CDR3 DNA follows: TGCAGCGTTGTCCCCGGGATCCACTCCTACGAGCAGTACTTC. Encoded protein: CSVVPGIHSYEQYF.

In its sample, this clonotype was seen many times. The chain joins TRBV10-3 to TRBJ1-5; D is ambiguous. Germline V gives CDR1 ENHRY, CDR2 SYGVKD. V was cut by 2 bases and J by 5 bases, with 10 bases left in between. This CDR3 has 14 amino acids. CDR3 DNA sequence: TGTGCCATCAGTGAGCGGGCAGGTGATCAGCCCCAGCATTTT. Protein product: CAISERAGDQPQHF.

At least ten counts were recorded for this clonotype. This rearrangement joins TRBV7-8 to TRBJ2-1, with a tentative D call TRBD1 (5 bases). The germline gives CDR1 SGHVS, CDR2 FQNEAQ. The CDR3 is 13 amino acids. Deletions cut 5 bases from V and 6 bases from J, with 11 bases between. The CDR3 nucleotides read TGTGCCAGCAGCAAAGCAGGGTCCAATGAGCAGTTCTTC. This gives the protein CASSKAGSNEQFF.

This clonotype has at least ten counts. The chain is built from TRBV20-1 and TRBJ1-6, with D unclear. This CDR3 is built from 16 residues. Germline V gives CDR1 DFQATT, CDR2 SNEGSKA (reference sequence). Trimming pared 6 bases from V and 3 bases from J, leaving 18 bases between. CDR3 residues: CSAGKKIWGYNSPLHF. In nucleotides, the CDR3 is TGCAGTGCGGGAAAGAAAATTTGGGGCTATAATTCACCCCTCCACTTT.

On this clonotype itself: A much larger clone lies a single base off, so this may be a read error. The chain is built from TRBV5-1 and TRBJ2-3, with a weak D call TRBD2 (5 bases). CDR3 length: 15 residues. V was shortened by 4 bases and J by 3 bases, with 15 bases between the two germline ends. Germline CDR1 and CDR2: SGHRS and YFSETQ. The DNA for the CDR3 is TGCGCCAGCAGCCCCCGGGCTAGCCGTACAGATACGCAGTATTTT. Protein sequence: CASSPRASRTDTQYF.

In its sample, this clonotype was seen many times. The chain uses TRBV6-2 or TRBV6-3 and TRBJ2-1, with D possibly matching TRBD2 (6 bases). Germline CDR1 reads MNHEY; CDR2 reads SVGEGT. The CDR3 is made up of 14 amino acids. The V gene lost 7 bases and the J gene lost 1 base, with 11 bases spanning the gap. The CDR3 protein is CASIKGGSYNEQFF. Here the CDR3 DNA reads TGTGCCAGCATCAAGGGAGGTTCCTACAATGAGCAGTTCTTC.

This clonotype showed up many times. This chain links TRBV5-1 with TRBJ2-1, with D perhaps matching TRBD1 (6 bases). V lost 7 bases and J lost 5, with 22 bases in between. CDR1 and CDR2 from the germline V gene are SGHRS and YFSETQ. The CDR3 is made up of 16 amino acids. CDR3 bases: TGCGCCAGCCGTTTCGGAATGGGACAAGGGGACAATGAGCAGTTCTTC. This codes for CASRFGMGQGDNEQFF.

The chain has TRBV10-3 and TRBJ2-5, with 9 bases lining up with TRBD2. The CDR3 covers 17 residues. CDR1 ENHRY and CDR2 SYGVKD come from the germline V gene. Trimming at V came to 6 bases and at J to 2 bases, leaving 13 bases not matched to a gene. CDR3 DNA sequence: TGTGCCATCAGCAAAGGGGATCTAGCGGGGAAGCAAGAGACCCAGTACTTC. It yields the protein CAISKGDLAGKQETQYF.

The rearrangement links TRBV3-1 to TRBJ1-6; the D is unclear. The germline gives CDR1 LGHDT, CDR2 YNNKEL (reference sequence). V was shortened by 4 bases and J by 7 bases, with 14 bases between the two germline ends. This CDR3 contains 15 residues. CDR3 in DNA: TGTGCCAGCAGCCCCGAGGGAGTTTGGAATTCACCCCTCCACTTT. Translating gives CASSPEGVWNSPLHF.

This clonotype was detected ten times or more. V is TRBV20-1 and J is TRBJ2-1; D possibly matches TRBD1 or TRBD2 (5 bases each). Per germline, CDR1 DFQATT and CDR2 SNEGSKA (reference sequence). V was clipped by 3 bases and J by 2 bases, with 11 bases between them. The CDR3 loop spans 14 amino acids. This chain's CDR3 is CSASRQGPYNEQFF. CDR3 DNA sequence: TGCAGTGCTAGTAGGCAGGGACCCTACAATGAGCAGTTCTTC.

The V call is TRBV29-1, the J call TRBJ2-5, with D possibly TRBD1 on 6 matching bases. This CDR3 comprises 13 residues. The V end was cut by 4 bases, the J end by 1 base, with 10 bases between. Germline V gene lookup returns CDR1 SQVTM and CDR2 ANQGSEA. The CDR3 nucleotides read TGCAGCGTTGTGGGGGCGACCCAAGAGACCCAGTACTTC. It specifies CSVVGATQETQYF.

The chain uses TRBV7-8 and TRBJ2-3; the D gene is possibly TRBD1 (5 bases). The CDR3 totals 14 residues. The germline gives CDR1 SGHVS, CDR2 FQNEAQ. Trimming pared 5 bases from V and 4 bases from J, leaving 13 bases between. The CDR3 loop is CASSRNRPPDTQYF. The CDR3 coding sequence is TGTGCCAGCAGCCGAAACAGGCCCCCAGATACGCAGTATTTT.

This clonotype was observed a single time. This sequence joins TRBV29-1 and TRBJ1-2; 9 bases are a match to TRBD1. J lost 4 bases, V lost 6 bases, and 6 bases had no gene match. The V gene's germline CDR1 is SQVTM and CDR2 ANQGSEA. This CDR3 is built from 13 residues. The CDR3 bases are TGCAGCGTGGGGGACAGGGTGATCTATGGCTACACCTTC. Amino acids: CSVGDRVIYGYTF.

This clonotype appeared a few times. CDR3 bases: TGCGCCAGCAGCGGATCGACAGGGACTGGGGCCAACGTCCTGACTTTC. Encoded protein: CASSGSTGTGANVLTF. The V call is TRBV4-3, the J call TRBJ2-6, with 7 bases lining up with TRBD1. Per germline, CDR1 LGHNA and CDR2 YSLEER. The CDR3 covers 16 residues. With V trimmed by 5 bases and J by 2 bases, 6 bases remained unmatched.

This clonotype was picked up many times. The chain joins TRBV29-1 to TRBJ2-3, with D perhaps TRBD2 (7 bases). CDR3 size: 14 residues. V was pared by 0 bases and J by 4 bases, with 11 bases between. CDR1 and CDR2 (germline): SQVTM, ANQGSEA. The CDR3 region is CSVEEGAGADTQYF. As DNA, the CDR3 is TGCAGCGTTGAAGAGGGGGCGGGGGCAGATACGCAGTATTTT.

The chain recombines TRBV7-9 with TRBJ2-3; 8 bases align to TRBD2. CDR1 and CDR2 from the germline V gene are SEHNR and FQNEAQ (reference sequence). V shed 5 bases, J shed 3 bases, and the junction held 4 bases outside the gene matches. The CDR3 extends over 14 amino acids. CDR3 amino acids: CASSRGGLTDTQYF. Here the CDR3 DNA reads TGTGCCAGCAGCCGGGGGGGGCTGACAGATACGCAGTATTTT.